A single sample gave rise to the 28 T cell receptor beta chains below, sequenced in a study of T-cell reconstitution after alpha-beta-depleted transplantation in children (TCRdb year 2016). Library prep was done by PCR. Sequencing was carried out with an Illumina HiSeq 2500. TCR library preparation used molecular barcoding, with unique molecular identifiers applied to normalize quantification of the TCRbeta repertoire. The public reads were run again by TCRdb, first through fastp at Q25 and then through MiXCR, and only productive beta chains were kept. Entries that share a CDR3 protein sequence are merged under the most common genes and DNA. The sample table records over 200,000 distinct CDR3 sequences; approximately 9% of these occur just once. Over 5% of the sample is taken by the ten largest. Sequenced material: PBMCs from the stem cell graft donor, taken from the stem cell graft. These receptors came from a human donor who donated a stem cell graft to a child with acute lymphoblastic leukemia.

This clonotype was seen a handful of times. Since a much larger clone is just one base distant, this may be a read error. The genes are TRBV20-1 and TRBJ2-5; possibly TRBD2 for D (5 bases). The CDR3 loop spans 13 amino acids. CDR1 and CDR2 from the germline V gene are DFQATT and SNEGSKA (reference sequence). The CDR3 DNA sequence: TGCAGTGCTAGCTATGTGACCGGGGAGACCCCGTACTTC. Its protein is CSASYVTGETPYF.

This chain uses TRBV11-2 with TRBJ1-1; possibly TRBD1 for D (5 bases). Germline V CDR1 and CDR2: SGHAT, FQNNGV. This CDR3 has 15 amino acids. The V and J ends lost 5 bases and 1 base respectively, with 14 bases between them. CDR3 DNA: TGTGCCAGCAGCGCCTTCGGGGCAAAGAACACTGAAGCTTTCTTT. Residues: CASSAFGAKNTEAFF.

This clonotype was observed many times. The CDR3 loop is CASSQDNSGAYNEQFF. In nucleotides, the CDR3 is TGTGCCAGCAGCCAAGACAACAGCGGGGCCTACAATGAGCAGTTCTTC. The chain couples TRBV3-1 to TRBJ2-1; 7 positions match TRBD2. Germline loops: CDR1 LGHDT, CDR2 YNNKEL (reference sequence). The CDR3 length is 16 residues. V trimming: 0 bases; J trimming: 2 bases; junction bases outside the gene matches: 4.

The rearrangement joins TRBV7-6 to TRBJ2-1; D might be TRBD1 (6 bases). Per the germline V gene, CDR1 is SGHVS and CDR2 is FNYEAQ. V lost 3 bases, J lost 0 bases, and 27 bases lay in between. This CDR3 has 21 residues. The CDR3: CASSFKGSWTDALDSYNEQFF. CDR3 sequence (DNA): TGTGCCAGCAGCTTCAAAGGTTCGTGGACAGACGCTCTTGACTCCTACAATGAGCAGTTCTTC.

This clonotype has just a few counts. This rearrangement joins TRBV10-1 to TRBJ2-3; 9 nucleotides agree with TRBD2. V trimming: 0 bases; J trimming: 10 bases; junction bases outside the gene matches: 17. Germline loops: CDR1 WNHNN, CDR2 SYGVQD (reference sequence). The CDR3 runs to 18 residues. CDR3 amino acids: CASSESAKAGGTYLSQYF. The DNA of the CDR3 is TGCGCCAGCAGTGAGTCTGCCAAAGCGGGGGGCACCTACCTTTCGCAGTATTTT.

At least ten counts were recorded for this clonotype. J is TRBJ1-2 and V is TRBV7-9; possible D gene TRBD1, 5 bases. This CDR3 region has 12 residues. CDR1 SEHNR and CDR2 FQNEAQ come from the germline V gene (reference sequence). V was clipped by 11 bases and J by 5 bases, with 15 bases between them. The DNA for the CDR3 is TGTGCCGCTAAGGGGCAGCAATATGGCTACACCTTC. This codes for CAAKGQQYGYTF.

This clonotype was observed a few times. V is TRBV12-3 or TRBV12-4 and J is TRBJ2-1, with D maybe TRBD1 (6 bases). The CDR3 is 14 residues long. V was clipped by 3 bases and J by 9 bases, with 15 bases between them. CDR3 residues: CASSFADRRGEQFF. In nucleotides, the CDR3 is TGTGCCAGCAGTTTCGCCGACAGGCGCGGTGAGCAGTTCTTC.

This clonotype came up a few times. The V gene is TRBV24-1, the J gene TRBJ1-1, with D maybe TRBD1 (6 bases). Germline CDR1 and CDR2: KGHDR and SFDVKD. V was pared by 5 bases and J by 6 bases, with 18 bases between. There are 15 residues in the CDR3. The CDR3 here is CATSGPEGGYAEAFF. DNA of the CDR3: TGTGCCACCAGTGGACCTGAGGGGGGGTACGCTGAAGCTTTCTTT.

The sample holds a few counts of this clonotype. The rearrangement joins TRBV19 to TRBJ1-5; no clear D gene. Per germline, CDR1 LNHDA and CDR2 SQIVND (reference sequence). Trimming pared 5 bases from V and 6 bases from J, leaving 8 bases between. The CDR3 extends over 12 amino acids. CDR3 region: CASSSYIQPQHF. The CDR3, as DNA: TGTGCCAGTAGTTCCTACATTCAGCCCCAGCATTTT. Full variable domain (outside the CDR3, taken from reference TRBV19 and TRBJ1-5): DGGITQSPKYLFRKEGQNVTLSCEQNLNHDAMYWYRQDPGQGLRLIYYSQIVNDFQKGDIAEGYSVSREKKESFPLTVTSAQKNPTAFYLCASSSYIQPQHFGDGTRLSIL.

This clonotype was seen ten or more times. V gene TRBV7-2 combines with J gene TRBJ2-1; 8 nucleotides line up with TRBD1. The CDR3 runs to 15 residues. Germline CDR1 and CDR2: SGHTA and FQGNSA. Trimming at V came to 6 bases and at J to 3 bases, leaving 7 bases not matched to a gene. CDR3 residues: CASSWGTGDYNEQFF. As DNA, the CDR3 is TGTGCCAGCAGTTGGGGGACAGGCGACTACAATGAGCAGTTCTTC.

The chain joins TRBV6-1 to TRBJ2-3; D gene ambiguous. Germline V CDR1 and CDR2: MNHNS, SASEGT. Trimming took off 5 bases at V and 7 bases at J, with 10 bases between the two ends. This CDR3 region has 12 residues. The DNA for the CDR3 is TGTGCCAGCAGTCAATCCCAGAATACGCAGTATTTT. Its protein is CASSQSQNTQYF.

In this sample, this clonotype turned up a few times. The chain joins TRBV24-1 to TRBJ1-1; no firm D call. The CDR3 has 12 residues. The germline V gene encodes CDR1 KGHDR and CDR2 SFDVKD. Trimming pared 3 bases from V and 1 base from J, leaving 2 bases between. The CDR3 loop reads CATSDGNTEAFF. CDR3 nucleotide sequence: TGTGCCACCAGTGATGGGAACACTGAAGCTTTCTTT.

This clonotype has a count of ten or more. The gene calls are TRBV6-2 or TRBV6-3 and TRBJ1-1, with no clear D. V was trimmed by 2 bases and J by 6 bases, leaving 7 bases between them. The CDR3 is 12 amino acids. The germline CDR1 and CDR2 sequences are MNHEY and SVGEGT. CDR3 in amino acids: CASSYEGPEAFF. CDR3 bases: TGTGCCAGCAGTTACGAGGGCCCTGAAGCTTTCTTT.

This clonotype was seen ten or more times. The CDR3 sequence: CASSLPSTDTQYF. The CDR3 DNA reads as TGTGCCAGCAGCTTACCTAGCACAGATACGCAGTATTTT. The V call is TRBV11-2, the J call TRBJ2-3; D unclear. V lost 2 bases, J lost 0 bases, and 3 bases lay in between. The germline gives CDR1 SGHAT, CDR2 FQNNGV. The CDR3 is made up of 13 amino acids.

There are many counts of this clonotype. The gene calls are TRBV29-1 and TRBJ2-7; D is unresolved. This CDR3 is 11 amino acids long. The germline V gene has CDR1 SQVTM and CDR2 ANQGSEA. V lost 4 bases and J lost 5, with 9 bases in between. The CDR3, as DNA: TGCAGCGTTGGTCATTCGGACGAGCAGTACTTC. It is translated as CSVGHSDEQYF.

This clonotype has at least ten counts. The rearrangement links TRBV5-1 to TRBJ2-1; maybe TRBD2 (6 bases). This CDR3 has 15 amino acids. V gave up 6 bases and J gave up 0 bases, with 13 bases separating them. Germline V gene sequence: CDR1 SGHRS, CDR2 YFSETQ. CDR3 amino acids: CASMQTGGSYNEQFF. CDR3 sequence (DNA): TGCGCCAGCATGCAGACCGGGGGCTCCTACAATGAGCAGTTCTTC. The full variable domain, with the rest looked up from reference TRBV5-1 and TRBJ2-1, is KAGVTQTPRYLIKTRGQQVTLSCSPISGHRSVSWYQQTPGQGLQFLFEYFSETQRNKGNFPGRFSGRQFSNSRSEMNVSTLELGDSALYLCASMQTGGSYNEQFFGPGTRLTVL.

The rearrangement joins TRBV9 to TRBJ2-5; 7 bases fit TRBD2. V dropped 5 bases and J dropped 0; count of bases not matched to a gene: 16. The length of the CDR3 is 18 residues. Germline V gene sequence: CDR1 SGDLS, CDR2 YYNGEE. The DNA for the CDR3 is TGTGCCAGCAGTCCGAGACCGGGACTAAACTTCTACCAAGAGACCCAGTACTTC. Amino acids: CASSPRPGLNFYQETQYF. Together with reference TRBV9 and TRBJ2-5, the CDR3 gives the full variable domain: DSGVTQTPKHLITATGQRVTLRCSPRSGDLSVYWYQQSLDQGLQFLIQYYNGEERAKGNILERFSAQQFPDLHSELNLSSLELGDSALYFCASSPRPGLNFYQETQYFGPGTRLLVL.

This clonotype has a count of ten or more. The V and J genes are TRBV20-1 and TRBJ2-7; 10 bases fit TRBD2. The CDR3 totals 13 residues. Germline-derived CDR1 and CDR2 are DFQATT and SNEGSKA (reference sequence). V was clipped by 8 bases and J by 2 bases; unmatched bases: 6. The CDR3: CSPKSGGAYEQYF. Here the CDR3 DNA reads TGCAGTCCAAAAAGCGGGGGGGCCTACGAGCAGTACTTC.

This clonotype has at least ten counts. The genes are TRBV29-1 and TRBJ2-7, with TRBD2 matching 12 bases. In germline, CDR1 is SQVTM, CDR2 ANQGSEA. The CDR3 spans 13 residues. The V segment lost 6 bases and the J segment 1 base; nucleotides outside the gene matches: 1. CDR3 residues: CSVGLAGSYEQYF. The CDR3 bases are TGCAGCGTAGGACTAGCGGGGTCCTACGAGCAGTACTTC.

This clonotype was seen a few times. V is TRBV2 and J is TRBJ2-1; the match to TRBD1 covers 12 bases. This CDR3 is built from 14 residues. Germline values: CDR1 SNHLY, CDR2 FYNNEI. The J segment lost 9 bases and the V segment lost 7 bases, leaving 7 bases of the junction unmatched. The CDR3 DNA reads as TGTGCCAGCACCGGGACAGGGGGCCGGGGTGAGCAGTTCTTC. Its translation is CASTGTGGRGEQFF.

The chain is built from TRBV12-3 or TRBV12-4 and TRBJ1-5, with D tentatively TRBD1 (5 bases). Trimming stripped 5 bases from V and 2 bases from J, with 7 bases between. CDR3 length: 13 residues. CDR3 sequence reads: CASSIQGNQPQHF. CDR3 coding DNA: TGTGCCAGCAGTATACAGGGCAATCAGCCCCAGCATTTT.

The chain couples TRBV7-7 to TRBJ1-6; the match to TRBD1 covers 7 bases. CDR3 length: 16 residues. V lost 4 bases and J lost 0; bases outside the gene matches: 3. Germline V gives CDR1 SSHAT, CDR2 FNYEAQ (reference sequence). CDR3: CASSSGQSSYNSPLHF. CDR3 nucleotide sequence: TGTGCCAGCAGCTCGGGACAGAGCTCCTATAATTCACCCCTCCACTTT. The full variable domain, in which reference TRBV7-7 and TRBJ1-6 provide the parts outside the CDR3, is GAGVSQSPRYKVTKRGQDVTLRCDPISSHATLYWYQQALGQGPEFLTYFNYEAQPDKSGLPSDRFSAERPEGSISTLTIQRTEQRDSAMYRCASSSGQSSYNSPLHFGNGTRLTVT.

This clonotype was picked up many times. The CDR3 loop reads CASSQDPKVAGATDTQYF. DNA for the CDR3: TGCGCCAGCAGCCAAGATCCTAAGGTAGCGGGGGCCACAGATACGCAGTATTTT. The chain combines TRBV4-1 with TRBJ2-3; 9 bases are shared with TRBD2. Per germline, CDR1 MGHRA and CDR2 YSYEKL. The CDR3 spans 18 residues. After removal of 0 bases from V and 2 bases from J, the junction contained 9 bases not matched to a gene.

The chain recombines TRBV11-3 with TRBJ2-3; D is perhaps TRBD2 (5 bases). In germline, CDR1 is SGHNT, CDR2 YENEEA. This CDR3 region has 15 residues. With 5 bases removed from V and 4 bases from J, the gap between germline ends came to 16 bases. The CDR3 loop is CASSRTGSTPDTQYF. The CDR3 coding sequence is TGTGCCAGCAGCCGGACGGGGTCTACACCAGATACGCAGTATTTT. The variable domain in full, completed from reference TRBV11-3 and TRBJ2-3, reads EAGVVQSPRYKIIEKKQPVAFWCNPISGHNTLYWYLQNLGQGPELLIRYENEEAVDDSQLPKDRFSAERLKGVDSTLKIQPAELGDSAVYLCASSRTGSTPDTQYFGPGTRLTVL.

This clonotype was observed at least ten times. The chain recombines TRBV10-3 with TRBJ2-3; 11 nucleotides match TRBD2. The germline CDR1 and CDR2 sequences are ENHRY and SYGVKD. V trimming: 6 bases; J trimming: 6 bases; junction bases outside the gene matches: 11. CDR3 size: 16 residues. The CDR3 loop reads CAISSSGGGSRDTQYF. The CDR3 bases are TGTGCCATCAGCAGTAGCGGGGGGGGTTCACGGGATACGCAGTATTTT.

In this sample, this clonotype turned up a few times. The chain carries TRBV7-8 and TRBJ1-2; D gene ambiguous. There are 15 residues in the CDR3. The germline V and J ends were trimmed by 2 bases and 1 base, with 11 bases remaining between them. Germline CDR1 is SGHVS and CDR2 is FQNEAQ. The CDR3 nucleotides read TGTGCCAGCAGCTTAAGGCCCGATCATAACTATGGCTACACCTTC. Translated, it gives CASSLRPDHNYGYTF.

This chain links TRBV5-1 with TRBJ2-3; D is uncertain. The CDR3 is 15 amino acids. Trimming shortened V by 1 base and J by 0 bases, and 9 bases separated the two germline ends. Looked up from germline, CDR1 is SGHRS and CDR2 is YFSETQ. CDR3 sequence: CASSLQESSTDTQYF. CDR3 nucleotide sequence: TGCGCCAGCAGCTTGCAGGAATCTAGCACAGATACGCAGTATTTT.

This clonotype was seen more than once but under ten times. CDR3 loop: CSAKVGQGSYEQYF. The CDR3 bases are TGCAGTGCTAAGGTGGGACAGGGGTCCTACGAGCAGTACTTC. This chain uses TRBV20-1 with TRBJ2-7; 10 bases line up with TRBD1. Trimming removed 4 bases from V and 1 base from J; junction bases left unmatched: 4. This CDR3 spans 14 amino acids. Germline assignment: CDR1 DFQATT and CDR2 SNEGSKA (reference sequence).